This passage covers 25 T cell receptor beta chains from one sample sequenced in a study of Graves' ophthalmopathy and Graves' hyperthyroidism. Amplifying from RNA transcripts, the study obtained TCR beta CDR3 regions. First-round RT-PCR relied on HTBI primers, and a second-round multiplex PCR came next. TCRdb independently ran MiXCR on the multiplex PCR reads; one entry per CDR3 protein. The data contain over a million distinct CDR3 sequences, 35% to 40% of them singletons. Specimen: peripheral blood or thyroid tissue (not recorded which). The receptors originated from an adult man with Graves' hyperthyroidism.

This clonotype was observed a single time. Sequence at one end of the junction differs from germline and may be a read error. The chain combines TRBV7-8 with TRBJ1-6; D possibly corresponds to TRBD1 (6 bases). Germline lookup yields CDR1 SGHVS and CDR2 FQNEAQ. The CDR3 is made up of 12 amino acids. CDR3: CASNRDWSPLHF. CDR3 DNA sequence: TGTGCTAGCAACAGGGATTGGTCACCCCTCCACTTT.

This clonotype was found many times. The chain combines TRBV29-1 with TRBJ1-2; D may be TRBD1 (5 bases). Trimming took off 5 bases at V and 8 bases at J, with 12 bases between the two ends. This CDR3 is 11 amino acids long. The germline V gene encodes CDR1 SQVTM and CDR2 ANQGSEA. The CDR3 DNA reads TGCAGCGTTCCGGGGGTAAGGGGCTACACCTTC. Protein: CSVPGVRGYTF.

At least ten counts were recorded for this clonotype. CDR3: CATRTGVETQYF. Here the CDR3 DNA reads TGTGCCACCAGAACAGGGGTTGAGACCCAGTACTTC. The gene calls are TRBV6-5 and TRBJ2-5, with 7 bases aligning to TRBD1. This CDR3 spans 12 amino acids. CDR1 and CDR2 (germline): MNHEY, SVGAGI. Losses at the gene ends were 10 bases for V and 5 bases for J; bases not matched to a gene: 7.

This clonotype has more than one count but fewer than ten. V gene TRBV14 combines with J gene TRBJ2-2; TRBD1 matches at 11 bases. Germline CDR1 reads SGHDN; CDR2 reads FVKESK. Trimming cost V 4 bases and J 4 bases; bases outside gene matches: 5. This CDR3 region has 16 residues. In nucleotides, the CDR3 is TGTGCCAGCAGCCGCGGACAGGGGGCCGCCACCGGGGAGCTGTTTTTT. Its translation is CASSRGQGAATGELFF. The entire variable domain, with the rest obtained from reference TRBV14 and TRBJ2-2, is as follows: EAGVTQFPSHSVIEKGQTVTLRCDPISGHDNLYWYRRVMGKEIKFLLHFVKESKQDESGMPNNRFLAERTGGTYSTLKVQPAELEDSGVYFCASSRGQGAATGELFFGEGSRLTVL.

The rearrangement joins TRBV7-3 to TRBJ1-1; perhaps TRBD1 as D (5 bases). V lost 5 bases and J 1 base, leaving 14 bases between the germline ends. Germline V CDR1 and CDR2: SGHTA, FQGTGA. CDR3 length equals 15 residues. As DNA, the CDR3 is TGTGCCAGCAGCCGCCCCGGGGCAGAGAACACTGAAGCTTTCTTT. Translating gives CASSRPGAENTEAFF.

The chain joins TRBV7-9 to TRBJ2-7; 11 bases match TRBD1. The CDR3 sequence is 18 residues long. With 5 bases clipped from V and 0 bases from J, the junction kept 12 bases outside the gene matches. The germline CDR1 and CDR2 sequences are SEHNR and FQNEAQ (reference sequence). The chain's CDR3 is CASSIGQGAVGTSYEQYF. The CDR3 coding sequence is TGTGCCAGCAGCATCGGACAGGGGGCGGTCGGGACCTCCTACGAGCAGTACTTC. The entire variable domain, with the rest obtained from reference TRBV7-9 and TRBJ2-7, is as follows: DTGVSQNPRHKITKRGQNVTFRCDPISEHNRLYWYRQTLGQGPEFLTYFQNEAQLEKSRLLSDRFSAERPKGSFSTLEIQRTEQGDSAMYLCASSIGQGAVGTSYEQYFGPGTRLTVT.

V gene TRBV5-1 combines with J gene TRBJ2-5, with 7 bases fitting TRBD1. The CDR3 spans 13 residues. CDR1 is SGHRS, CDR2 YFSETQ, per germline. V dropped 3 bases and J dropped 5; count of bases not matched to a gene: 4. CDR3 bases: TGCGCCAGCAGCTGGGACAGTTCGGAGACCCAGTACTTC. Its protein product is CASSWDSSETQYF.

This clonotype has a count of ten or more. The genes are TRBV9 and TRBJ1-5; D unclear. CDR1 and CDR2 from the germline V gene are SGDLS and YYNGEE. V was clipped by 4 bases and J by 7 bases, with 15 bases between them. This CDR3 has 14 residues. CDR3 residues: CASSPFRWGQPQHF. The CDR3 DNA reads as TGTGCCAGCAGCCCCTTCAGGTGGGGACAGCCCCAGCATTTT.

This clonotype was picked up one time. The V call is TRBV25-1, the J call TRBJ2-1, with TRBD2 as a possible D gene (6 bases). This CDR3 has 15 amino acids. V dropped 8 bases and J dropped 6 bases, with 20 bases sitting between them. Germline V gives CDR1 MGHDK, CDR2 SYGVNS. CDR3 sequence (DNA): TGTGCCAGCCCGACGGAGGGAGGCCTCGGCAATGAGCAGTTCTTC. Residues: CASPTEGGLGNEQFF.

The sample holds many counts of this clonotype. The chain uses TRBV7-3 and TRBJ1-1; D remains unclear. V was pared by 5 bases and J by 5 bases, with 12 bases between. Germline V lookup: CDR1 SGHTA, CDR2 FQGTGA. The CDR3 runs 13 residues. DNA for the CDR3: TGTGCCAGCAGCCCAGCTCCTGATACTGAAGCTTTCTTT. It encodes CASSPAPDTEAFF.

Comment on this clonotype: A much bigger clone sits one base away, suggesting this may be a read error. This chain uses TRBV10-3 with TRBJ2-2, with D uncertain. The V and J ends lost 2 bases and 6 bases respectively, with 13 bases between them. This CDR3 region has 15 residues. Germline lookup yields CDR1 ENHRY and CDR2 SYGVKD. DNA of the CDR3: TGTGCCATCAGTGAGACGTCCAGACTCCCCGGGGAGCTGTTTTTT. As protein: CAISETSRLPGELFF.

V usage is TRBV3-1 and J usage is TRBJ2-5; TRBD2 matches 7 bases. With V trimmed by 2 bases and J by 4 bases, 4 bases remained unmatched. Germline V gene sequence: CDR1 LGHDT, CDR2 YNNKEL (reference sequence). This CDR3 has 14 amino acids. The chain's CDR3 is CASSQQGGVETQYF. CDR3 bases: TGTGCCAGCAGCCAACAGGGAGGGGTAGAGACCCAGTACTTC.

This clonotype was seen at least ten times. The V and J genes are TRBV7-6 and TRBJ2-7; D may be TRBD1 (6 bases). The CDR3 spans 15 residues. Germline assignment: CDR1 SGHVS and CDR2 FNYEAQ. V was trimmed by 4 bases and J by 2 bases, leaving 15 bases between them. CDR3 bases: TGTGCCAGCAGCTACCTGACAGGAGGACCCTACGAGCAGTACTTC. Its protein product is CASSYLTGGPYEQYF.

Details on this clonotype: This may stem from a read error, because a much larger clone lies one nucleotide away. J is TRBJ1-5 and V is TRBV19; the D gene is possibly TRBD1 (5 bases). The CDR3 runs 15 residues. CDR1 is LNHDA and CDR2 is SQIVND in the germline V gene (reference sequence). CDR3 nucleotides: TGTGCCGGTAGCACCTCGGGACTGAGCAATCAGCCCCAGCATTTT. Its translation is CAGSTSGLSNQPQHF.

This chain links TRBV3-1 with TRBJ2-2, with 11 nucleotides matching TRBD2. The ends lost 1 base at V and 0 bases at J; junction bases unmatched: 7. This CDR3 has 19 residues. Germline CDR1 reads LGHDT; CDR2 reads YNNKEL (reference sequence). The CDR3 sequence is CASSQVRLAGTTNTGELFF. The CDR3 DNA is TGTGCCAGCAGCCAAGTCCGACTAGCGGGAACTACGAACACCGGGGAGCTGTTTTTT.

This clonotype was seen once. This CDR3 is CATSSGANQGPYGYTF. The DNA for the CDR3 is TGTGCCACCAGCAGCGGAGCAAACCAGGGGCCCTATGGCTACACCTTC. The chain carries TRBV15 and TRBJ1-2, with D perhaps TRBD1 (6 bases). V was clipped by 3 bases and J by 4 bases, with 18 bases between them. Germline-derived CDR1 and CDR2 are LNHNV and YYDKDF (reference sequence). The CDR3 runs to 16 residues.

This clonotype was observed a handful of times. This CDR3 is CASSNRQGPNTGELFF. The CDR3, as DNA: TGTGCCAGCAGCAACCGACAGGGGCCGAACACCGGGGAGCTGTTTTTT. This chain joins TRBV11-3 and TRBJ2-2; 8 nucleotides agree with TRBD1. Germline V gene sequence: CDR1 SGHNT, CDR2 YENEEA. V lost 5 bases to trimming and J lost 0 bases; unmatched junction nucleotides: 5. The CDR3 consists of 16 residues.

This clonotype showed up many times. The rearrangement joins TRBV5-8 to TRBJ2-5; TRBD1 aligns across 7 bases. The CDR3 consists of 17 residues. V gave up 1 base and J gave up 1 base; unmatched junction bases: 10. Germline CDR1 reads SGHTS; CDR2 reads YDEGEE. The CDR3 bases are TGTGCCAGCAGCTTGAGCCCGGTGGACAGGTTCCAAGAGACCCAGTACTTC. Amino acid sequence: CASSLSPVDRFQETQYF.

The chain recombines TRBV29-1 with TRBJ2-6; D gene uncertain. Germline V gene data show CDR1 as SQVTM and CDR2 as ANQGSEA. This CDR3 comprises 15 residues. Trimming took 5 bases from V and 0 from J, leaving 11 bases between them. CDR3 nucleotide sequence: TGCAGCGTTAGAGGTTCCGGCTCTGGGGCCAACGTCCTGACTTTC. This sequence encodes CSVRGSGSGANVLTF.

This clonotype occurred once. The chain couples TRBV29-1 to TRBJ2-2; either TRBD1 or TRBD2 may supply D (5 bases each). CDR1 SQVTM and CDR2 ANQGSEA come from the germline V gene. This CDR3 has 16 residues. V was shortened by 4 bases and J by 0 bases, with 15 bases between the two germline ends. CDR3 residues: CSVVRGRAANTGELFF. The CDR3 nucleotides read TGCAGCGTTGTGAGGGGCCGGGCAGCGAACACCGGGGAGCTGTTTTTT.

This clonotype was observed once. This chain links TRBV10-3 with TRBJ1-2; 9 positions agree with TRBD1. CDR3 length equals 14 residues. J was trimmed by 4 bases and V by 7 bases; bases with no gene match: 7. Germline V gene sequence: CDR1 ENHRY, CDR2 SYGVKD. The CDR3 DNA follows: TGTGCCATCAAAAAAGACAGGGGGTCCTATGGCTACACCTTC. It is translated as CAIKKDRGSYGYTF.

V gene TRBV15 combines with J gene TRBJ2-6, with D maybe TRBD1 (6 bases). The CDR3 has 18 amino acids. Germline-derived CDR1 and CDR2 are LNHNV and YYDKDF (reference sequence). Trimming took off 1 base at V and 1 base at J, with 14 bases between the two ends. This CDR3 is CATSRGAGDVSGANVLTF. CDR3 in DNA: TGTGCCACCAGCAGAGGGGCAGGGGACGTATCTGGGGCCAACGTCCTGACTTTC.

Worth noting for this clonotype: Its ends do not fully match the called genes, so a read error is possible. V usage is TRBV10-1 and J usage is TRBJ2-7; weak D call: TRBD2 (5 bases). The CDR3 has 16 amino acids. CDR1 is WNHNN and CDR2 is SYGVQD in the germline V gene (reference sequence). The CDR3 region is CAISESPRGPAGEQYF. CDR3 in DNA: TGTGCCATCAGTGAGTCCCCTCGAGGGCCGGCGGGCGAGCAGTACTTC.

The chain carries TRBV2 and TRBJ2-3; maybe TRBD1 (5 bases). The CDR3 has 14 amino acids. Trimming took off 8 bases at V and 10 bases at J, with 22 bases between the two ends. Germline V lookup: CDR1 SNHLY, CDR2 FYNNEI. The CDR3 bases are TGTGCCAGCGTTCGGCAGGGCTTATCCGATGCGCAGTATTTT. Protein sequence: CASVRQGLSDAQYF.

The V call is TRBV10-3, the J call TRBJ2-2; possible D gene TRBD2, 5 bases. Germline CDR1 and CDR2: ENHRY and SYGVKD. The V end lost 6 bases, the J end lost 1 base, and 9 bases lay between the germline ends. The CDR3 has 14 residues. CDR3 sequence reads: CAISERQNTGELFF. The DNA of the CDR3 is TGTGCCATCAGCGAGCGGCAGAACACCGGGGAGCTGTTTTTT.